This T cell receptor (beta chain) is from a study of response to subunit inactivated influenza vaccine. Study conclusions and caveats: The authors offered the suggestion that each seasonal influenza vaccination recruits few new T cells.

MiXCR was run by TCRdb on the RT-PCR reads, yielding one entry per CDR3 protein. The sample consists of about 700,000 distinct CDR3 sequences, more than 15% of them appearing once. The germline V gene has CDR1 LGHNA and CDR2 YNFKEQ. Trimming took 2 bases from V and 0 from J, leaving 11 bases between them. The CDR3 sequence is 16 residues long. This clonotype was seen a few times. Its antigen remains unknown. The sequencing here drew on PBMCs from blood, taken about 11 days after vaccination. V gene TRBV4-2 combines with J gene TRBJ2-1; D is ambiguous. This clonotype originated in a man aged 50 to 59 who received an inactivated influenza vaccine. The CDR3 DNA reads TGTGCCAGCAGCCAACTAGGTTTGAGCTCCTACAATGAGCAGTTCTTC. Amino acids: CASSQLGLSSYNEQFF.